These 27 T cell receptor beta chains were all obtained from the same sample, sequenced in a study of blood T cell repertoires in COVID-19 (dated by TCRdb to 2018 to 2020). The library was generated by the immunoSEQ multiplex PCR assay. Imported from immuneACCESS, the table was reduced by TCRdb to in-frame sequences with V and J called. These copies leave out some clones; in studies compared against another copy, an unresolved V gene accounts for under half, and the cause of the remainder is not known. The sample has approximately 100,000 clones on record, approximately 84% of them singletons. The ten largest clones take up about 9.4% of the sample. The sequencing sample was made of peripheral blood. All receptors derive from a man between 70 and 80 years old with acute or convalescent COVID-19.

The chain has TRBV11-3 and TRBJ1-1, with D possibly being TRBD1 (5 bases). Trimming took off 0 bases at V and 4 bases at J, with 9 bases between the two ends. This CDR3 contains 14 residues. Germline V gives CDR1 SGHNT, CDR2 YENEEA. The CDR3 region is CASSLEDSSTEAFF. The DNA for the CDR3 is TGTGCCAGCAGCTTAGAAGACAGCAGCACTGAAGCTTTCTTT.

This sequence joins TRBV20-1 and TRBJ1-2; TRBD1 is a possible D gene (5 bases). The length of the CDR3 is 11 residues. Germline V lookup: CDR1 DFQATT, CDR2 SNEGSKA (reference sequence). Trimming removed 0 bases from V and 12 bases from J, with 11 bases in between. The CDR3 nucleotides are TGCAGTGCTAGAGATGGGGCTTTGGACACCTTC. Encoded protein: CSARDGALDTF.

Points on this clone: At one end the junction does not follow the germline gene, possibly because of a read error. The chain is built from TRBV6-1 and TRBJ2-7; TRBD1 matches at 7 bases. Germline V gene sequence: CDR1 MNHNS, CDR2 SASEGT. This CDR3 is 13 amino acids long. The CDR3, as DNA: TGTGCCAGCAGGGAAGACAGGGACTACGAGCAGTACTTC. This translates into CASREDRDYEQYF.

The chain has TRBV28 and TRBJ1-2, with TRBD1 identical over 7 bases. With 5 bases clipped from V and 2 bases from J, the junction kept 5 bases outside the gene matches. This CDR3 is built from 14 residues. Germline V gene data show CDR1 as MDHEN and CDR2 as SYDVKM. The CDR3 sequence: CASSILQGNYGYTF. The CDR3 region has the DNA TGTGCCAGCAGTATCTTACAGGGGAACTATGGCTACACCTTC.

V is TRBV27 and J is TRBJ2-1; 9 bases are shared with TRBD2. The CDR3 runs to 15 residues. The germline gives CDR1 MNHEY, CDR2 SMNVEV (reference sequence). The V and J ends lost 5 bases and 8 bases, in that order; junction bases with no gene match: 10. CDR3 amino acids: CASSHPSGAFDEQFF. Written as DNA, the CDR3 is TGTGCCAGCAGTCACCCTAGCGGGGCTTTCGATGAGCAGTTCTTC.

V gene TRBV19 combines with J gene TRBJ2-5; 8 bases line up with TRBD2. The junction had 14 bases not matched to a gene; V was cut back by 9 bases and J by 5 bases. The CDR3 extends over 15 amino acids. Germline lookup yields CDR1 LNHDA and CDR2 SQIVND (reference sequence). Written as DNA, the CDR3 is TGTGCCAGCAAAGACAGAGCGGGAGCGGGGGAGACCCAGTACTTC. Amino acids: CASKDRAGAGETQYF.

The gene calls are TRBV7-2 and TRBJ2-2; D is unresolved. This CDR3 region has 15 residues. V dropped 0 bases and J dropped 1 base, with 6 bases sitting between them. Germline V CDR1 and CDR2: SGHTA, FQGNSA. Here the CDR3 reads CASSLARLNTGELFF. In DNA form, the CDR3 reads TGTGCCAGCAGCTTAGCCAGACTGAACACCGGGGAGCTGTTTTTT. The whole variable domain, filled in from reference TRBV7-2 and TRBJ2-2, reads GAGVSQSPSNKVTEKGKDVELRCDPISGHTALYWYRQSLGQGLEFLIYFQGNSAPDKSGLPSDRFSAERTGGSVSTLTIQRTQQEDSAVYLCASSLARLNTGELFFGEGSRLTVL.

The CDR3 nucleotides read TGTGCCATCAGTGGGCCCGGGACAGAACCCTACGAGCAGTACTTC. Protein sequence: CAISGPGTEPYEQYF. V usage is TRBV10-3 and J usage is TRBJ2-7; 7 bases are shared with TRBD1. The CDR3 spans 15 residues. J was trimmed by 2 bases and V by 4 bases; bases with no gene match: 8. Germline V lookup: CDR1 ENHRY, CDR2 SYGVKD.

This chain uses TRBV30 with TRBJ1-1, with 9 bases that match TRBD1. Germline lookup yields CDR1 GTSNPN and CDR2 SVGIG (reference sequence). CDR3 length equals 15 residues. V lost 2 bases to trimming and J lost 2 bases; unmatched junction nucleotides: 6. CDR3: CAWSKGTGINTEAFF. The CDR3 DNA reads TGTGCCTGGAGTAAAGGGACAGGGATTAACACTGAAGCTTTCTTT.

CDR3 amino acids: CASSLQQGNEQFF. The CDR3 region has the DNA TGTGCCAGCAGTTTGCAACAGGGGAATGAGCAGTTCTTC. V is TRBV28 and J is TRBJ2-1, with 7 bases matching TRBD1. V gave up 3 bases and J gave up 7 bases; unmatched junction bases: 3. Germline loops: CDR1 MDHEN, CDR2 SYDVKM. CDR3 length: 13 amino acids.

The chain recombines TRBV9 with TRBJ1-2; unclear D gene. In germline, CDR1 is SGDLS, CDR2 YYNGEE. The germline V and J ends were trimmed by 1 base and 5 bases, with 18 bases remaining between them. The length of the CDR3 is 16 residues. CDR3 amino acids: CASSVTPEAPNYGYTF. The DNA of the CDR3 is TGTGCCAGCAGCGTAACCCCGGAGGCCCCCAATTATGGCTACACCTTC. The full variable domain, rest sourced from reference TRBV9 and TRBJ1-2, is DSGVTQTPKHLITATGQRVTLRCSPRSGDLSVYWYQQSLDQGLQFLIQYYNGEERAKGNILERFSAQQFPDLHSELNLSSLELGDSALYFCASSVTPEAPNYGYTFGSGTRLTVV.

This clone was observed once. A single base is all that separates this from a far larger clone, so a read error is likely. CDR3 in amino acids: CASSTGQGNSPLHF. CDR3 nucleotides: TGCGCCAGCAGCACCGGACAGGGGAATTCACCCCTCCACTTT. The rearrangement uses TRBV5-1 and TRBJ1-6; 9 bases fit TRBD1. CDR1 and CDR2 from the germline V gene are SGHRS and YFSETQ. The CDR3 has 14 amino acids. V shed 4 bases and J 7 bases; nucleotides not matched to a gene: 3. The full variable domain, rest sourced from reference TRBV5-1 and TRBJ1-6, is KAGVTQTPRYLIKTRGQQVTLSCSPISGHRSVSWYQQTPGQGLQFLFEYFSETQRNKGNFPGRFSGRQFSNSRSEMNVSTLELGDSALYLCASSTGQGNSPLHFGNGTRLTVT.

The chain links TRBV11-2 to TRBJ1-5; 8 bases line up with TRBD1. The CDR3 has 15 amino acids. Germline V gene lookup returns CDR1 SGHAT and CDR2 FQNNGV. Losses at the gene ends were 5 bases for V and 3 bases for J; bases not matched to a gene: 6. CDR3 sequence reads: CASSINRGNNQPQHF. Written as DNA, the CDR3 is TGTGCCAGCAGCATTAACAGGGGGAACAATCAGCCCCAGCATTTT.

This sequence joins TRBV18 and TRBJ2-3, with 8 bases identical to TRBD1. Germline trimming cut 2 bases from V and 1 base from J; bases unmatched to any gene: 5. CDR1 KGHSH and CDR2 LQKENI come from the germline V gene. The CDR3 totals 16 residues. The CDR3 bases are TGTGCCAGCTCACCATGGAACAGGGGGGGCACAGATACGCAGTATTTT. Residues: CASSPWNRGGTDTQYF.

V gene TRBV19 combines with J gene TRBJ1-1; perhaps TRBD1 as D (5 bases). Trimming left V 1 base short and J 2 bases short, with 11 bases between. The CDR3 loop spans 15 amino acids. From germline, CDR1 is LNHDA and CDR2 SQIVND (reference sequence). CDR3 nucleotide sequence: TGTGCCAGTAGTATAGGGGGGGGAACTAACACTGAAGCTTTCTTT. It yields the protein CASSIGGGTNTEAFF.

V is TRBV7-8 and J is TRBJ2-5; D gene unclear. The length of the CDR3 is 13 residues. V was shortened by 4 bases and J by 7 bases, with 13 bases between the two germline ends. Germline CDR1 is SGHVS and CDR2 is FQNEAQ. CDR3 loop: CASSSVTRGTQYF. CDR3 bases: TGTGCCAGCAGCTCCGTCACACGCGGGACCCAGTACTTC.

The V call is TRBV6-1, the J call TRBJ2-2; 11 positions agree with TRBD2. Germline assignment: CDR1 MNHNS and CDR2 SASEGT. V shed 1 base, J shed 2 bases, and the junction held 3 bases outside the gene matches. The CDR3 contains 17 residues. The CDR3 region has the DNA TGTGCCAGCAGTGAAGGACTAGCGGGACTAAACACCGGGGAGCTGTTTTTT. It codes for CASSEGLAGLNTGELFF.

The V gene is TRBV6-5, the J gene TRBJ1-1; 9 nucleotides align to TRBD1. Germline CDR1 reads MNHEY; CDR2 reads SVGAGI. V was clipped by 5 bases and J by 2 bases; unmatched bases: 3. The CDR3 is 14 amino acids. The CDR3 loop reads CASSRDRANTEAFF. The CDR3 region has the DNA TGTGCCAGCAGTCGGGACAGGGCTAACACTGAAGCTTTCTTT.

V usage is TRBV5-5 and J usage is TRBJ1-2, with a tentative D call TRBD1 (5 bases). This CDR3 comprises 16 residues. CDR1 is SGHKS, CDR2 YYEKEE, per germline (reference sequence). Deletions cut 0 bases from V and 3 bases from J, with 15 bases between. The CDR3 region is CASSLAPGPVHYGYTF. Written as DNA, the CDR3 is TGTGCCAGCAGCTTGGCGCCAGGGCCAGTCCACTATGGCTACACCTTC.

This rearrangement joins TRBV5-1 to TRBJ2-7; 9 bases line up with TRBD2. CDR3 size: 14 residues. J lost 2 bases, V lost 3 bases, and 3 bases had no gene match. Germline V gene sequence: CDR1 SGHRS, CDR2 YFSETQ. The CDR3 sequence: CASSSGLAPYEQYF. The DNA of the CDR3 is TGCGCCAGCAGCTCGGGACTAGCCCCCTACGAGCAGTACTTC.

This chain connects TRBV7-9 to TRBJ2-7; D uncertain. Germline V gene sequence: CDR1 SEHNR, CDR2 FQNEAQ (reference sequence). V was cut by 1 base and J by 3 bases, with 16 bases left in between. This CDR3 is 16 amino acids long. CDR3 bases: TGTGCCAGCAGCTTAGATGTTGCAGGAAAAGGCTACGAGCAGTACTTC. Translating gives CASSLDVAGKGYEQYF.

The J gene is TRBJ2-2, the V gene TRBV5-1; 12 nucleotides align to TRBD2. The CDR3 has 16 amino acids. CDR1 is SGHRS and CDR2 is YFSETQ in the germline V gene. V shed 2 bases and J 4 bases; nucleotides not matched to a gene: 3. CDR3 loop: CASSLRTSGVTGELFF. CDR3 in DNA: TGCGCCAGCAGCTTACGGACTAGCGGGGTCACCGGGGAGCTGTTTTTT.

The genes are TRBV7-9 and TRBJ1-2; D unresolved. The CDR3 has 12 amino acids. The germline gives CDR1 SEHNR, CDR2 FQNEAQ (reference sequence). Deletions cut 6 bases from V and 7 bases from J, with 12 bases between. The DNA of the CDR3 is TGTGCCAGCAGTCCAAACTATTTTGGCTACACCTTC. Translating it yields CASSPNYFGYTF.

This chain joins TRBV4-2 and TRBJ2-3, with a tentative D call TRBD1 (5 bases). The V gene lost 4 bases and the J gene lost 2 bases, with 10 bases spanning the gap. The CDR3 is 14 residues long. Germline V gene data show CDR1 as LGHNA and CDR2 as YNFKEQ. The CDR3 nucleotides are TGTGCCAGCAGCCCTCTTGGGGCCACAGATACGCAGTATTTT. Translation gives CASSPLGATDTQYF.

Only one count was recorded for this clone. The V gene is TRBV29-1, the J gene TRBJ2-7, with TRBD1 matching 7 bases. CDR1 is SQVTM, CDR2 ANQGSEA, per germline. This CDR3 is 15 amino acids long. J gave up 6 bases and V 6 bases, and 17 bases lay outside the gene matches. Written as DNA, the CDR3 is TGCAGCGTCTATCTACAGGGGCGGATGGCTACCGAGCAGTACTTC. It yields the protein CSVYLQGRMATEQYF.

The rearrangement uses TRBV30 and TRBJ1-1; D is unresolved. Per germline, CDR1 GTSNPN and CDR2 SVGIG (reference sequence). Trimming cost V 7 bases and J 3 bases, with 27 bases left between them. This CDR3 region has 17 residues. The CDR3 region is CALERAQALASHTEAFF. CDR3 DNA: TGTGCCTTGGAGAGGGCCCAGGCGTTAGCTTCTCACACTGAAGCTTTCTTT.

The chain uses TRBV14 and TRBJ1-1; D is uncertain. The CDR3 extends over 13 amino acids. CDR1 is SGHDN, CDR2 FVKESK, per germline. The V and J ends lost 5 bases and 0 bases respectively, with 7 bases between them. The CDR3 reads CASSYSLNTEAFF. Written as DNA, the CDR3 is TGTGCCAGCAGCTACTCACTGAACACTGAAGCTTTCTTT. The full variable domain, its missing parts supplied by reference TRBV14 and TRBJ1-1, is EAGVTQFPSHSVIEKGQTVTLRCDPISGHDNLYWYRRVMGKEIKFLLHFVKESKQDESGMPNNRFLAERTGGTYSTLKVQPAELEDSGVYFCASSYSLNTEAFFGQGTRLTVV.